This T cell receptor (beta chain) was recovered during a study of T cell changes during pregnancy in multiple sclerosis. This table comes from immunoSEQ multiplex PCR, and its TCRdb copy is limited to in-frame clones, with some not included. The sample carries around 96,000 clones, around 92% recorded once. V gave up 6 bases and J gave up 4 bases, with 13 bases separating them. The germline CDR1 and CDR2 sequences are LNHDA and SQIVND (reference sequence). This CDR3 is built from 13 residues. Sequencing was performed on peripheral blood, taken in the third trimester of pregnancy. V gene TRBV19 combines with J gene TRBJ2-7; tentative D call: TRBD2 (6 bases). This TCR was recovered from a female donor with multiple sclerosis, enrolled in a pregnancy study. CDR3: CASRRDGYYEQYF. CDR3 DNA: TGTGCCAGTAGGCGGGACGGATATTACGAGCAGTACTTC.